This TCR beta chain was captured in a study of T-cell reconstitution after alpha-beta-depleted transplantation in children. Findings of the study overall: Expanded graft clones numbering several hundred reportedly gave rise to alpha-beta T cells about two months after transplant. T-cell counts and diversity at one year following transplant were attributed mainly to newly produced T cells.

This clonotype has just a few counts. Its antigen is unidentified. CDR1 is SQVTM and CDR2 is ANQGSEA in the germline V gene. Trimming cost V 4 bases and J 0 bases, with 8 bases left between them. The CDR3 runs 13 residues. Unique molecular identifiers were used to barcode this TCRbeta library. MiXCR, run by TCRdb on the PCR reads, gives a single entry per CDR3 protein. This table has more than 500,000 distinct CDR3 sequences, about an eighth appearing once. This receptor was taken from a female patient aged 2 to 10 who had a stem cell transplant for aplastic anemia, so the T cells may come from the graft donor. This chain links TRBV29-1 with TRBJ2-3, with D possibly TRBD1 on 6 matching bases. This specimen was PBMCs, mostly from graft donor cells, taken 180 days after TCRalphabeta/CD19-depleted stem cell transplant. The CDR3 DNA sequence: TGCAGCGTTGGGCAGGGGAGCACAGATACGCAGTATTTT. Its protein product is CSVGQGSTDTQYF.